The clone carrying this TCR beta chain was seen only a few times. What it binds is unknown. Amplification yielded TCR beta CDR3 regions, with RNA transcripts as the source. The HTBI primer set was used in a first-round RT-PCR of the TCR CDR3. Using its own MiXCR run on the multiplex PCR reads, TCRdb lists one record per CDR3 protein. The profile covers 500,000 to 650,000 distinct CDR3 sequences, with approximately 17% appearing a single time and approximately 18% taken by the ten largest. The data belong to a study of T cells in Graves' hyperthyroidism and ophthalmopathy. General observations from the study: In the blood, most expanded thyroid clonotypes above 0.001 appeared as well.

V gave up 9 bases and J gave up 0 bases; unmatched junction bases: 5. In germline, CDR1 is MNHEY, CDR2 SVGEGT. This CDR3 is built from 14 residues. The chain uses TRBV6-2 or TRBV6-3 and TRBJ1-3; 7 positions match TRBD1. This clonotype originated in a woman in her late teens or twenties with Graves' ophthalmopathy. Sample: blood. Written as DNA, the CDR3 is TGTGCCAGTAGACAGGGCCACTCTGGAAACACCATATATTTT. Amino acid sequence: CASRQGHSGNTIYF.